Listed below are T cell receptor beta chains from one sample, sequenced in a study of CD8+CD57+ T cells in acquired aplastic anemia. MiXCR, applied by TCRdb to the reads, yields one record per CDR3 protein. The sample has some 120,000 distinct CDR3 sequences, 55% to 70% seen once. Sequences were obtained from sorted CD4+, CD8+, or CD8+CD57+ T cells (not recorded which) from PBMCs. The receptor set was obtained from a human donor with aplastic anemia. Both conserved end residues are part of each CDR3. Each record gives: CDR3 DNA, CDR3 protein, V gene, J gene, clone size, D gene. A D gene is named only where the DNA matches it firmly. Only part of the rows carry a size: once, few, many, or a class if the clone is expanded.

TGTGCCAGCAGCGGACGCGGGGGCGACGCTGGAGAGCAGTACTTC,CASSGRGGDAGEQYF,TRBV12-3/TRBV12-4,TRBJ2-7,-,-
TGTGCCAGCAGCGACGGACAGGGGGCCTACGAGCAGTACTTC,CASSDGQGAYEQYF,TRBV9,TRBJ2-7,many,TRBD1
TGTGCCAGCAGCCCCAGTGTGTTCTATGGCTACACCTTC,CASSPSVFYGYTF,TRBV7-2,TRBJ1-2,few,-
TGTGCCAGCAGCGGATGGACTAGCGGGAGGAGCGATGAGCAGTTCTTC,CASSGWTSGRSDEQFF,TRBV11-1,TRBJ2-1,-,TRBD2
TGTGCCAGCACCGGACTAGAAAGGCTAGATGAGCAGTTCTTC,CASTGLERLDEQFF,TRBV2,TRBJ2-1,-,TRBD2
TGTGCCAGCAGCCGGGTTGACGGGGAGCAGTTCTTC,CASSRVDGEQFF,TRBV5-4,TRBJ2-1,once,-
TGTGCCAGCAGTGAAGCTATACTCGAGCAGTACTTC,CASSEAILEQYF,TRBV6-1,TRBJ2-7,-,-
TGTGCCAGCAGTGAGGGGAGCGTGCTGCAAGAGACCCAGTACTTC,CASSEGSVLQETQYF,TRBV10-1,TRBJ2-5,-,-
TGCAGTGCCATGACCTGGACAGGTGCCGATGGCTACACCTTC,CSAMTWTGADGYTF,TRBV20-1,TRBJ1-2,many,TRBD1
TGTGCCAGCAGCCTTGGGACTTTCAACACTGAAGCTTTCTTT,CASSLGTFNTEAFF,TRBV12-3/TRBV12-4,TRBJ1-1,-,-
TGTGCCACCAGCAGAGTAGCGGGGGCCACATACAATGAGCAGTTCTTC,CATSRVAGATYNEQFF,TRBV15,TRBJ2-1,-,TRBD2
TGCAGTGCTAGAATATCGGGGGGGCCGGGTACGCAGTATTTT,CSARISGGPGTQYF,TRBV20-1,TRBJ2-3,few,TRBD2
TGTGCCAGCAGCCCAGACCATCCGGAGGGTAGACCTGGAAACACCATATATTTT,CASSPDHPEGRPGNTIYF,TRBV9,TRBJ1-3,few,-
TGTGCCAGCAGCTTAGCGGAGAACACCGGGGAGCTGTTTTTT,CASSLAENTGELFF,TRBV7-6,TRBJ2-2,-,-
TGTGCCAGCAGCAAACAAGGGACTAGCGGGAGTACAGATACGCAGTATTTT,CASSKQGTSGSTDTQYF,TRBV11-1,TRBJ2-3,-,TRBD2
TGTGCCATCAGTGATTTGGGGACCTATGGCTACACCTTC,CAISDLGTYGYTF,TRBV10-3,TRBJ1-2,-,-
TGTGCCAGCAGCTCCAGGTGGTCGGGGGCGGGCTACGAGCAGTACTTC,CASSSRWSGAGYEQYF,TRBV7-8,TRBJ2-7,-,-
TGTGCCAGCAGCTTAGATCGACAGGGGAATGCTTTCTTT,CASSLDRQGNAFF,TRBV7-2,TRBJ1-1,-,TRBD1
TGTGCCAGCAGTTGGGGGCGGAATTCCTACGAGCAGTACTTC,CASSWGRNSYEQYF,TRBV7-8,TRBJ2-7,-,-
TGTGCCACCAGCAGAGTCTTCGCAGGGAGATACGAGCAGTACTTC,CATSRVFAGRYEQYF,TRBV15,TRBJ2-7,-,-
TGCAGTGCCAGGGACTTCAGGTCCTACACCTTC,CSARDFRSYTF,TRBV20-1,TRBJ1-2,-,-
TGTGCCAGCAGTGATCCGGGACAGGGGGCGATTACAGATACGCAGTATTTT,CASSDPGQGAITDTQYF,TRBV25-1,TRBJ2-3,many,TRBD1
TGTGCCAGCAGTTCAACCCGGGAGGCTGAAGCTTTCTTT,CASSSTREAEAFF,TRBV27,TRBJ1-1,-,-
TGTGCCAGTAGTAGCAGGGTAGGGGAAGCTGAAGCTTTCTTT,CASSSRVGEAEAFF,TRBV19,TRBJ1-1,many,-
TGTGCCACCAGCCGGGACAGGAGCTCCTATAATTCACCCCTCCACTTT,CATSRDRSSYNSPLHF,TRBV15,TRBJ1-6,-,TRBD1
TGTGCCAGCAGGTGGGGAGAGCAGTACTTC,CASRWGEQYF,TRBV7-9,TRBJ2-7,many,-
TGTGCCAGCAGCTTGGGACGGACCTACTACGAGCAGTACTTC,CASSLGRTYYEQYF,TRBV5-6,TRBJ2-7,many,-
TGCAGCGACGCCGGGCCGGGACGGACTGAAGCTTTCTTT,CSDAGPGRTEAFF,TRBV29-1,TRBJ1-1,few,-
TGCAGCGCTTGGTTGCAAGAGACCCAGTACTTC,CSAWLQETQYF,TRBV29-1,TRBJ2-5,-,-
TGTGCCAGCAAGTGGACAGGACGGACTGAAGCTTTCTTT,CASKWTGRTEAFF,TRBV27,TRBJ1-1,-,TRBD1
TGTGCCAGCAGTGCACCGACAGGGCTGGCGGATACGCAGTATTTT,CASSAPTGLADTQYF,TRBV2,TRBJ2-3,many,TRBD1
TGTGCCAGTTTCGGGGGCCACTACAATGAGCAGTTCTTC,CASFGGHYNEQFF,TRBV28,TRBJ2-1,-,-
TGTGCCAGCAGTTCGTCCGATTACTATAGCAATCAGCCCCAGCATTTT,CASSSSDYYSNQPQHF,TRBV6-5,TRBJ1-5,many,-
TGTGCCACCAGCAGGAGGCCCGGGTTGGATTCACCCCTCCACTTT,CATSRRPGLDSPLHF,TRBV15,TRBJ1-6,-,-
TGTGCCAGCAGCCCAAGGACAGAAAACTATGGCTACACCTTC,CASSPRTENYGYTF,TRBV7-2,TRBJ1-2,-,-
TGTGCCGCCTCCGCCGGAAACACCGGGGAGCTGTTTTTT,CAASAGNTGELFF,TRBV24-1,TRBJ2-2,-,-
TGTGCCAGCAGCCACAGGGACACCGGGGAGCTGTCTTTT,CASSHRDTGELSF,TRBV7-9,TRBJ2-2,-,-
TGCGCCAGCAGCCAAGATCTGAGGGCAGGGTTCGGCTACACCTTC,CASSQDLRAGFGYTF,TRBV4-3,TRBJ1-2,many,-
TGCGCCAGCAGCCAAGATCCGCAGGGTCCAATCACCGGGGAGCTGTTTTTT,CASSQDPQGPITGELFF,TRBV4-3,TRBJ2-2,few,-
TGTGCCAGCACCCAGTCGAATGAGCAGTTCTTC,CASTQSNEQFF,TRBV7-9,TRBJ2-1,-,-
TGTGCCAGCAGTGACTGGGGGTCCCCTCAGCCCCAGCATTTT,CASSDWGSPQPQHF,TRBV2,TRBJ1-5,-,-
TGTGCCAGCAGCTACCAGGGACAGGGGGCCGATGGCTACACCTTC,CASSYQGQGADGYTF,TRBV7-9,TRBJ1-2,-,TRBD1